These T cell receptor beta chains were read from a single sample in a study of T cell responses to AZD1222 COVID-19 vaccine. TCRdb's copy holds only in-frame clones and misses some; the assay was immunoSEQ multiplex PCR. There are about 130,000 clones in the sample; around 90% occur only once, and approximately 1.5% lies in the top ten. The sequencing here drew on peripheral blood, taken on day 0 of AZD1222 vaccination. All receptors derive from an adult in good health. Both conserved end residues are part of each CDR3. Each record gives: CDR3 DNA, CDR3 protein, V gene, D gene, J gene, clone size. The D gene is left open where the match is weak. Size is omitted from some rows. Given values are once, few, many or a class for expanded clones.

CDR3nt: TGCGCCAGCAGCCAACTGGGGTCATCCCTTTCCTACGAGCAGTACTTC; CDR3aa: CASSQLGSSLSYEQYF; v_gene: TRBV4-1; d_gene: -; j_gene: TRBJ2-7; abundance: -
CDR3nt: TGCGCCAGCAGTGTTTTAGCTAACGAGCAGTACTTC; CDR3aa: CASSVLANEQYF; v_gene: TRBV10-2; d_gene: -; j_gene: TRBJ2-7; abundance: -
CDR3nt: TGTGCCAGCAGCCCTTTTCTCGTCGGTTATAGCACAGATACGCAGTATTTT; CDR3aa: CASSPFLVGYSTDTQYF; v_gene: TRBV7-9; d_gene: -; j_gene: TRBJ2-3; abundance: -
CDR3nt: TGTGCCAGTAGTATAACTCAGGGCGCCAATCAGCCCCAGCATTTT; CDR3aa: CASSITQGANQPQHF; v_gene: TRBV19; d_gene: -; j_gene: TRBJ1-5; abundance: -
CDR3nt: TGTGCCATCAGTAAGGACAGAGACAATGAGCAGTTCTTC; CDR3aa: CAISKDRDNEQFF; v_gene: TRBV10-3; d_gene: -; j_gene: TRBJ2-1; abundance: few
CDR3nt: TGTGCCAGCAGTTCCTGGGCGTCCGAGCAGTACTTC; CDR3aa: CASSSWASEQYF; v_gene: TRBV28; d_gene: -; j_gene: TRBJ2-7; abundance: -
CDR3nt: TGCGCCAGCAGCCGGGGTCAGGGGTCGGGCACAGATACGCAGTATTTT; CDR3aa: CASSRGQGSGTDTQYF; v_gene: TRBV5-1; d_gene: -; j_gene: TRBJ2-3; abundance: few
CDR3nt: TGTGCCAGCAGGGGGGGAGGACAGGGGTACGAGCAGTACTTC; CDR3aa: CASRGGGQGYEQYF; v_gene: TRBV28; d_gene: TRBD1; j_gene: TRBJ2-7; abundance: once
CDR3nt: TGTGCCGGGTCTACAGGAGAGAACACTGAAGCTTTCTTT; CDR3aa: CAGSTGENTEAFF; v_gene: TRBV18; d_gene: -; j_gene: TRBJ1-1; abundance: -
CDR3nt: TGTGCCAGCGGACAGGGCGAGAAACTGTTTTTT; CDR3aa: CASGQGEKLFF; v_gene: TRBV7-2; d_gene: TRBD1; j_gene: TRBJ1-4; abundance: -
CDR3nt: TGTGCCTGGAGTTACATCAGCCCGGGGAAGGGTCCCAATCAGCCCCAGCATTTT; CDR3aa: CAWSYISPGKGPNQPQHF; v_gene: TRBV30; d_gene: -; j_gene: TRBJ1-5; abundance: -
CDR3nt: TGCAGCGCTACGTCGCCGGCAGAGGGGAGCATTCAGTACTTC; CDR3aa: CSATSPAEGSIQYF; v_gene: TRBV29-1; d_gene: -; j_gene: TRBJ2-4; abundance: -
CDR3nt: TGTGCCAGAAGCTTGCACCGAGCGGGGGGGCCTCAAACAGATACGCAGTATTTT; CDR3aa: CARSLHRAGGPQTDTQYF; v_gene: TRBV5-3; d_gene: TRBD2; j_gene: TRBJ2-3; abundance: -
CDR3nt: TGCAGCGTTGGTGCCAGGGATCAGCCCCAGCATTTT; CDR3aa: CSVGARDQPQHF; v_gene: TRBV29-1; d_gene: -; j_gene: TRBJ1-5; abundance: few
CDR3nt: TGTGCCAGCAGCTTAATCGGGGACAGGGGAGACGAGCAGTTCTTC; CDR3aa: CASSLIGDRGDEQFF; v_gene: TRBV7-3; d_gene: TRBD1; j_gene: TRBJ2-1; abundance: few
CDR3nt: TGTGCCAGCAGTACCGGACACATCTACGAGCAGTACTTC; CDR3aa: CASSTGHIYEQYF; v_gene: TRBV6-5; d_gene: -; j_gene: TRBJ2-7; abundance: -
CDR3nt: TGTGCCAGCGGGACAGGGGGTGACTATGGCTACACCTTC; CDR3aa: CASGTGGDYGYTF; v_gene: TRBV5-4; d_gene: TRBD1; j_gene: TRBJ1-2; abundance: -
CDR3nt: TGTGCCAGCAGCCAAGGTCTAGCGGGGGGAGGTAATGAGCAGTTCTTC; CDR3aa: CASSQGLAGGGNEQFF; v_gene: TRBV14; d_gene: TRBD2; j_gene: TRBJ2-1; abundance: -
CDR3nt: TGCGCCAGCAGCTTAACCATGAACACTGAAGCTTTCTTT; CDR3aa: CASSLTMNTEAFF; v_gene: TRBV5-1; d_gene: -; j_gene: TRBJ1-1; abundance: -
CDR3nt: TGTGCCGACAGGGGGCAGAATCAGCCCCAGCATTTT; CDR3aa: CADRGQNQPQHF; v_gene: TRBV28; d_gene: TRBD1; j_gene: TRBJ1-5; abundance: -
CDR3nt: TGTGCCAGCAGTCGGACTAGCGGCTACGAGCAGTACTTC; CDR3aa: CASSRTSGYEQYF; v_gene: TRBV28; d_gene: TRBD2; j_gene: TRBJ2-7; abundance: -
CDR3nt: TGCAGCGTGGCCCCGGGAGGCGGCTACGAGCAGTACTTC; CDR3aa: CSVAPGGGYEQYF; v_gene: TRBV29-1; d_gene: TRBD2; j_gene: TRBJ2-7; abundance: few
CDR3nt: TGTGCCAGTACGGGTCCGGGGTTCTACGAGCAGTACTTC; CDR3aa: CASTGPGFYEQYF; v_gene: TRBV19; d_gene: -; j_gene: TRBJ2-7; abundance: -
CDR3nt: TGTGCCAGCAGTTTACCGACAGGGGGGAACACTGAAGCTTTCTTT; CDR3aa: CASSLPTGGNTEAFF; v_gene: TRBV28; d_gene: TRBD1; j_gene: TRBJ1-1; abundance: -
CDR3nt: TGCAGCGTTCCCGGGACAGGGGCCTACGAGCAGTACTTC; CDR3aa: CSVPGTGAYEQYF; v_gene: TRBV29-1; d_gene: TRBD1; j_gene: TRBJ2-7; abundance: -
CDR3nt: TGTGCCAGTAGTATCTCGGGGCCGAACACCGGGGAGCTGTTTTTT; CDR3aa: CASSISGPNTGELFF; v_gene: TRBV19; d_gene: -; j_gene: TRBJ2-2; abundance: -
CDR3nt: TGTGCCAGCAGCCAACGCCGGACAGGGGAAGGCTACACCTTC; CDR3aa: CASSQRRTGEGYTF; v_gene: TRBV3-1/TRBV3-2; d_gene: TRBD1; j_gene: TRBJ1-2; abundance: -
CDR3nt: TGCGCCAGCAGCTTGGCGGAGGACAGACCCTACGAGCAGTACTTC; CDR3aa: CASSLAEDRPYEQYF; v_gene: TRBV5-1; d_gene: -; j_gene: TRBJ2-7; abundance: once
CDR3nt: TGTGCCAGCACAACAGTTAACACCGGGGAGCTGTTTTTT; CDR3aa: CASTTVNTGELFF; v_gene: TRBV5-8; d_gene: -; j_gene: TRBJ2-2; abundance: -
CDR3nt: TGTGCCTGGGTAAGGACAGGGATCGGCTATGGCTACACCTTC; CDR3aa: CAWVRTGIGYGYTF; v_gene: TRBV30; d_gene: TRBD1; j_gene: TRBJ1-2; abundance: -
CDR3nt: TGCAGCGTTGAAGATACGAGCAGGGATGGCTACACCTTC; CDR3aa: CSVEDTSRDGYTF; v_gene: TRBV29-1; d_gene: -; j_gene: TRBJ1-2; abundance: -
CDR3nt: TGTGCAAGTCGCTTAGCGGGCCAGAACTACGAGCAGTACTTC; CDR3aa: CASRLAGQNYEQYF; v_gene: TRBV12-2; d_gene: -; j_gene: TRBJ2-7; abundance: -
CDR3nt: TGCGCCAGCAGCTTAAGGACTAGCGGGGGCGGGGAGCTGTTTTTT; CDR3aa: CASSLRTSGGGELFF; v_gene: TRBV4-1; d_gene: TRBD2; j_gene: TRBJ2-2; abundance: -
CDR3nt: TGCGCCAGCAACCCTTCAGGGGGCTCCTATGGCTACACCTTC; CDR3aa: CASNPSGGSYGYTF; v_gene: TRBV5-1; d_gene: TRBD1; j_gene: TRBJ1-2; abundance: -
CDR3nt: TGTGCCAGCAGCCCGATCACAGATACGCAGTATTTT; CDR3aa: CASSPITDTQYF; v_gene: TRBV7-9; d_gene: -; j_gene: TRBJ2-3; abundance: once
CDR3nt: TGTGCCAGCAGTCAGCGGGGGGGGGCCACGGATACGCAGTATTTT; CDR3aa: CASSQRGGATDTQYF; v_gene: TRBV28; d_gene: TRBD2; j_gene: TRBJ2-3; abundance: -
CDR3nt: TGTGCCAGCAGTTACTCTGGCATCTATGGCTACACCTTC; CDR3aa: CASSYSGIYGYTF; v_gene: TRBV6-5; d_gene: -; j_gene: TRBJ1-2; abundance: -
CDR3nt: TGCGCCAGCAGCGCCGGGACATCACCAAGGGGACTAGCCAAAAACATTCAGTACTTC; CDR3aa: CASSAGTSPRGLAKNIQYF; v_gene: TRBV5-1; d_gene: -; j_gene: TRBJ2-4; abundance: once
CDR3nt: TGTGCCAGCACCGCAGGGCTTGGCAATTCACCCCTCCACTTT; CDR3aa: CASTAGLGNSPLHF; v_gene: TRBV6-5; d_gene: -; j_gene: TRBJ1-6; abundance: -
CDR3nt: TGTGCCAGCAGTACCTCTGGGGGGGGCTACACCTTC; CDR3aa: CASSTSGGGYTF; v_gene: TRBV28; d_gene: -; j_gene: TRBJ1-2; abundance: -
CDR3nt: TGTGCCATCGGAGGACTGAGCTCCTACGAGCAGTACTTC; CDR3aa: CAIGGLSSYEQYF; v_gene: TRBV10-3; d_gene: -; j_gene: TRBJ2-7; abundance: -
CDR3nt: TGCGCCAGCAGCTGGGAGACAGGGAGGGTTCACACTGAAGCTTTCTTT; CDR3aa: CASSWETGRVHTEAFF; v_gene: TRBV5-1; d_gene: TRBD1; j_gene: TRBJ1-1; abundance: -
CDR3nt: TGTGCCAGCAGCACGGGGACAAACACTGAAGCTTTCTTT; CDR3aa: CASSTGTNTEAFF; v_gene: TRBV5-4; d_gene: -; j_gene: TRBJ1-1; abundance: -
CDR3nt: TGTGCCAGCAGTTCGTTTGGGACAGGGAATTCACCCCTCCACTTT; CDR3aa: CASSSFGTGNSPLHF; v_gene: TRBV28; d_gene: TRBD1; j_gene: TRBJ1-6; abundance: -
CDR3nt: TGTGCCAGCAGCCCTCCCCCCGGGCACAACCCAAATGAGCAGTTCTTC; CDR3aa: CASSPPPGHNPNEQFF; v_gene: TRBV5-4; d_gene: -; j_gene: TRBJ2-1; abundance: -
CDR3nt: TGTGCCAGCTCAAACCGTGGGGGAATGAGTGGCTACACCTTC; CDR3aa: CASSNRGGMSGYTF; v_gene: TRBV18; d_gene: -; j_gene: TRBJ1-2; abundance: -
CDR3nt: TGTGCCAGCAGAAGGACAGGAACTAATGAAAAACTGTTTTTT; CDR3aa: CASRRTGTNEKLFF; v_gene: TRBV2; d_gene: TRBD1; j_gene: TRBJ1-4; abundance: -
CDR3nt: TGTGCCAGCAGCGGCATGAAGTATCGCGAAAAACTGTTTTTT; CDR3aa: CASSGMKYREKLFF; v_gene: TRBV14; d_gene: -; j_gene: TRBJ1-4; abundance: -
CDR3nt: TGCGCCAGCAGCTTGGCCGAGAGCTCCTACAATGAGCAGTTCTTC; CDR3aa: CASSLAESSYNEQFF; v_gene: TRBV5-1; d_gene: -; j_gene: TRBJ2-1; abundance: -